The source of this T cell receptor beta chain is a study of cytomegalovirus exposure and HLA in healthy donors (TCRdb year 2017). For context, the study as a whole: According to an earlier analysis of 587 of the donors, some 170 million T cells yielded 120 million or so unique TCR beta sequences and more than 250 Gb of sequence data. HLA typing included class I and class II loci at four-digit resolution. Across around 400 genotyped donors of the cohort, an average of 235,054 unique TCR beta nucleotide sequences per donor were sequenced, and about a sixth of those sequences were non-productive. Typing coverage differed by locus: A, B, C, DRB1 and DQB1 were typed in about 629-630 donors, DQA1 in 522, DPA1 in approximately 600, and DPB1 in approximately 450. An early release that covered about 600 HLA-typed donors contained approximately 320 gigabases of sequencing data and about 93 million unique TCR sequences. In a later genetic analysis, genome-wide SNP genotypes for about three fifths of the 666 donors were used, and that subset was treated as a discovery cohort. Every repertoire in the discovery cohort had been generated on one and the same sequencing platform. Rather than using new phenotypic data, the later analysis identified candidate immune exposures from TCR beta sequences and from how often those sequences occurred across donors. To study patterns of TCR occurrence, a later analysis re-analyzed previously published TCR beta repertoires from 550 to 800 donors and added high-resolution HLA genotyping. Of the approximately 400 genotyped donors, about 84% fell in the genetic ancestry cluster associated with self-reported Caucasian donors. In addition to the first cohort of 650 to 800 subjects, a separate validation cohort of approximately 110 different subjects was used. Donor age, sex, ethnicity and CMV serostatus were collected together with the repertoire data. An earlier analysis of approximately 640 of the donors applied high-throughput TCR beta sequencing to assess whether each TCR beta V gene segment acted as functional or pseudogenic. To predict cytomegalovirus infection status, the study brought together high-throughput TCR immunosequencing, statistical association of individual TCRs with disease status, and machine learning. The study aimed to test whether cataloging public T cell receptors could reveal signatures of past pathogen exposure. The T cell repertoires of under 700 subjects were profiled by immunosequencing and related to cytomegalovirus serostatus. Roughly 5 DR-DQ haplotypes were treated as single units for association and clustering because of strong linkage in the cohort.

The cohort consisted of fewer than 700 healthy bone marrow donors. All cohort members were sampled while nominally healthy, although unrecorded immune exposures were likely present. The donor was CMV seronegative and was included in the group of 352 seronegative cohort members. A peripheral blood sample was collected from each donor, and TCR beta sequencing was performed on peripheral blood mononuclear cells. The Qiagen DNeasy Blood Extraction Kit was used to extract genomic DNA from the blood cell samples. Library preparation was by the immunoSEQ multiplex PCR assay. A mixture of 60 forward primers for TCR Vbeta segments and 13 reverse primers for TCR Jbeta segments was used in the multiplex PCR. A multiplex PCR assay on genomic DNA amplified the CDR3 region of rearranged TCR beta genes. The Illumina HiSeq System was used to sequence the amplified TCR beta libraries as 87-base-pair reads. On the study's bioinformatics: A later analysis tallied 75 million to 95 million unique TCR beta chains across the approximately 670 repertoires, and roughly 11 million of those chains were shared by two or more donors. Raw reads were error-corrected and collapsed into unique sequences with a nearest-neighbor algorithm that merged closely related sequences to remove PCR and sequencing errors. Alignment of CDR3 sequences to IMGT reference sequences was used to assign V, D and J gene segments. Each retained sequence needed at least a six-nucleotide match to both a V gene segment and a J gene segment. Rearrangements were called productive when the CDR3 lacked stop codons and stayed in frame with V and J; all others were non-productive. Following IMGT convention, CDR3 was defined as the stretch from the second conserved V-encoded cysteine up to the conserved J-encoded phenylalanine. The earlier analysis of roughly 590 of the donors excluded sequences that lacked an unambiguous match to a single V gene segment. An earlier analysis of several hundred of the donors called V segments functional above 56.7% productive rearrangements and segregating when the between-donor standard deviation exceeded 5%. A statistical classification framework was built for diagnosing cytomegalovirus status from the catalog of TCR beta chain sequences. A later analysis assigned V and J genes by comparing TCR nucleotide sequences with IMGT/GENE-DB human TR gene sequences. Using the TCRdist pipeline, a later analysis assigned CDR3 sequences along with most-parsimonious VDJ recombination scenarios. In a later analysis, every TCR beta chain was defined by the combination of its CDR3 amino acid sequence and its V-gene family, and reads without a unique V-gene family were dropped. To address suspected cross-contamination and a sequencing artifact, a later analysis removed under 600 highly shared, low-generation-probability nucleotide sequences. In a later analysis, a clonal expansion index for each public chain was calculated from normalized within-repertoire ranks of inferred template counts. In a later analysis, generation probabilities were computed with a VDJ recombination model fitted to out-of-frame rearrangements, and the resulting probabilities were checked against IGoR. A later analysis scored TCR-TCR, TCR-HLA and TCR-CMV co-occurrence with hypergeometric tests, applying a repertoire-size bias correction to TCR pairs. To estimate false discovery rates, a later analysis permuted the HLA or CMV assignments 20 times. In a later analysis, co-occurring TCRs were grouped with DBSCAN, and TCRdist sequence similarity was added when clustering was performed within HLA-allele-positive subsets. Co-occurrence clustering excluded repertoires with fewer than 30,000 or more than 120,000 public chains, plus five with anomalous nucleotide sharing. The source is immuneACCESS, and TCRdb retained only in-frame sequences with V and J called. Part of the clones is not carried over; for the studies checked, unresolved V genes explain less than half of this, and the remainder is unexplained. D and trimming were read from the DNA, whereas the V and J calls and clone size are those reported in that table. The sample contains about 170,000 clones, around 75% of them found a single time. The ten largest clonotypes hold approximately 2.2% of the sample.

V and J are truncated by 5 bases and 0 bases respectively, leaving an intervening sequence of 11 bases. Its CDR3 holds 15 amino acids, cysteine through phenylalanine. CDR3 DNA is the only sequence kept; it has 45 bases, read in frame from the first base. The germline V gene yields SGHVS for CDR1 and FQNEAQ for CDR2. To note about this clone: Its binding antigen is unknown. Base qualities are not recorded, but no much larger clone differs from it by a single base.

Broad study findings and their caveats: Broadly in line with IMGT annotations, most TCR beta V segments showed up in productive rearrangements about 87% or about 30% of the time in an earlier analysis of several hundred of the donors. The cohort was sequenced for TCR beta chains only, and without alpha or paired-chain data the features that could be detected were limited. A later analysis found that TCR association rates varied across HLA loci, with DRB1 alleles showing the most associated TCRs and HLA-C alleles the fewest. Because HLA typing was missing for some donors at each locus, association tests included only the typed subset. The classifier was reported to diagnose cytomegalovirus status with high specificity and sensitivity in both the original cohort and the validation cohort. Several of the top co-occurrence clusters appeared to be linked to parvovirus B19, influenza, CMV and Epstein-Barr virus, according to a later analysis. A later genetic analysis reported fewer N-insertions in productive TCRs among donors in an Asian-associated ancestry cluster than the roughly 700-donor mean. An association between a missense DCLRE1C variant and V-gene and J-gene trimming of TCR beta chains was found in a later genetic analysis and replicated in an independent cohort. Sequencing depth was assumed to be roughly uniform across donors in the presence/absence analyses, though that assumption may not hold. In the study, about 150 TCR beta chains were listed as associated with cytomegalovirus. In vitro tests confirmed that three of the cytomegalovirus-associated TCR beta chains recognize cytomegalovirus antigens. At a false discovery rate of 0.05, a later analysis linked roughly 17,000 TCR beta sequences to specific HLA alleles. Compared with equally common non-associated chains, HLA-associated TCR beta chains in a later analysis were more clonally expanded and had lower generation probabilities. The earlier analysis of about 600 of the donors excluded 15 to 20 rarely observed V segments, including chromosome 9 orphons, because counts were too low. Linkage disequilibrium might explain the correlated functional status among segregating V segments, but an unknown experimental factor could not be excluded. A group of highly shared sequence variants was considered likely to be a technical artifact of the sequencing pipeline. A further reported finding was that TCR beta sequences accurately predicted the HLA-A and HLA-B alleles for most subjects in the first cohort. The authors suggested that the approach could potentially be extended to other disease states and immunological phenotypes. Across donors, most TCR sequences were observed very rarely, whereas some public TCRs were present in many individuals. A later analysis found that most CMV-associated TCR beta chains appeared HLA-restricted, with HLA associations seemingly driven largely by CMV exposure. Some IMGT-functional V segments, including TRBV6-2 and TRBV6-3, could not be distinguished by the 87-base-pair reads and were therefore excluded. When HLA alleles, especially DR and DQ, strongly co-occurred, attributing TCR associations to individual alleles was difficult. Immune exposure information for the cohort was limited to CMV serostatus.

This sequence originates from a male donor in good health and CMV-seronegative. Sequenced material: PBMCs. The chain uses TRBV7-8 and TRBJ1-3, with a weak D call of TRBD1 (6 bases match). The CDR3 region has the sequence CASSARTVSGNTIYF. The DNA reads as follows: TGTGCCAGCAGCGCTAGGACAGTCTCTGGAAACACCATATATTTT.